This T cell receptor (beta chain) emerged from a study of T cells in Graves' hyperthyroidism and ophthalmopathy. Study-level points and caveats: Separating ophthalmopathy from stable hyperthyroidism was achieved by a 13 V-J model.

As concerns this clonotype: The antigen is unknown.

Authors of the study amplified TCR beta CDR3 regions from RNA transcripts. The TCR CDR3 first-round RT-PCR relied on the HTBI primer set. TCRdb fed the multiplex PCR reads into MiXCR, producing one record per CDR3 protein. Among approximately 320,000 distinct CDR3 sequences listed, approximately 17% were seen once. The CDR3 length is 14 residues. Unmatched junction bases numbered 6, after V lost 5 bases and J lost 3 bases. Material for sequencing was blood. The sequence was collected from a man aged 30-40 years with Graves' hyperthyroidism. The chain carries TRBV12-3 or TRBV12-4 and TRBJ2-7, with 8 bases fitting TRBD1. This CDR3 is CASSRGQGGYEQYF. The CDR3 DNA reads TGTGCCAGCAGTCGTGGACAGGGTGGCTACGAGCAGTACTTC.